The 26 T cell receptor beta chains listed next were all sequenced from one sample in a study of blood T cell repertoires in COVID-19. Libraries were prepared by immunoSEQ multiplex PCR; TCRdb keeps only in-frame clonotypes and omits some of them. The sample holds about 32,000 clones, approximately 95% seen once. The specimen sequenced was peripheral blood. The receptors shown here come from a male donor with active COVID-19.

The chain links TRBV7-8 to TRBJ2-2, with D possibly TRBD1 on 5 matching bases. V dropped 1 base and J dropped 1 base, with 7 bases sitting between them. The CDR3 runs to 15 residues. Germline V CDR1 and CDR2: SGHVS, FQNEAQ. Here the CDR3 reads CASSLGRENTGELFF. The CDR3 nucleotides read TGTGCCAGCAGCTTAGGCAGGGAGAACACCGGGGAGCTGTTTTTT.

In its sample, this clone is medium-sized. J is TRBJ1-6 and V is TRBV6-4, with a possible D match to TRBD1 (5 bases). Per germline, CDR1 MRHNA and CDR2 SNTAGT. V was pared by 3 bases and J by 2 bases, with 5 bases between. The CDR3 consists of 14 residues. In nucleotides, the CDR3 is TGTGCCAGCAGTGAGGACACCTATAATTCACCCCTCCACTTT. Translation gives CASSEDTYNSPLHF.

This rearrangement joins TRBV7-2 to TRBJ2-6; D unclear. CDR3 length: 17 amino acids. Per germline, CDR1 SGHTA and CDR2 FQGNSA. The germline V and J ends were trimmed by 5 bases and 0 bases, with 14 bases remaining between them. In DNA form, the CDR3 reads TGTGCCAGCAGCACAAATCCCTGGTCCTCTGGGGCCAACGTCCTGACTTTC. Protein: CASSTNPWSSGANVLTF.

The rearrangement links TRBV9 to TRBJ1-2, with 7 bases lining up with TRBD1. Trimming took 0 bases from V and 4 from J; bases not matched to a gene: 6. Germline V gene sequence: CDR1 SGDLS, CDR2 YYNGEE. The CDR3 totals 15 residues. This CDR3 is CASSVAGDSFYGYTF. Here the CDR3 DNA reads TGTGCCAGCAGCGTAGCGGGGGACAGCTTCTATGGCTACACCTTC.

This clone was seen once. The V gene is TRBV5-6, the J gene TRBJ2-7; D is undetermined. V was pared by 4 bases and J by 0 bases, with 11 bases between. The CDR3 runs 14 residues. Germline V gives CDR1 SGHDT, CDR2 YYEEEE. The CDR3 nucleotides read TGTGCCAGCAGCACTAACCCAGACTCCTACGAGCAGTACTTC. Amino acids: CASSTNPDSYEQYF.

The chain uses TRBV7-2 and TRBJ1-3, with 7 bases fitting TRBD1. The germline gives CDR1 SGHTA, CDR2 FQGNSA. The length of the CDR3 is 14 residues. J was trimmed by 1 base and V by 10 bases; bases with no gene match: 7. This chain's CDR3 is CAITQGGSGNTIYF. CDR3 nucleotides: TGTGCCATCACTCAGGGGGGTTCTGGAAACACCATATATTTT.

The chain carries TRBV27 and TRBJ1-6; tentative D call: TRBD1 (6 bases). The V and J ends lost 8 bases and 9 bases respectively, with 14 bases between them. The CDR3 length is 13 residues. Germline CDR1 MNHEY, CDR2 SMNVEV (reference sequence). CDR3 region: CASGPRGGSPLHF. Written as DNA, the CDR3 is TGTGCCAGCGGCCCCAGGGGTGGTTCACCCCTCCACTTT.

The chain combines TRBV6-2 or TRBV6-3 with TRBJ2-5; possible D gene TRBD1, 6 bases. CDR3 size: 17 residues. The ends were cut back, 4 bases at V and 1 base at J, with 19 bases in the middle. Germline V lookup: CDR1 MNHEY, CDR2 SVGEGT. This chain's CDR3 is CASSSHGTLTSQETQYF. CDR3 in DNA: TGTGCCAGCAGTTCCCACGGGACACTTACCTCCCAAGAGACCCAGTACTTC.

This rearrangement joins TRBV25-1 to TRBJ2-5; tentative D call: TRBD2 (6 bases). The germline gives CDR1 MGHDK, CDR2 SYGVNS. V lost 1 base and J lost 4, with 10 bases in between. This CDR3 spans 14 amino acids. The CDR3, as DNA: TGTGCCAGCAGTGAATCTGGGGGGAGAGAGACCCAGTACTTC. It yields the protein CASSESGGRETQYF. Full variable domain (remainder filled in from reference TRBV25-1 and TRBJ2-5): EADIYQTPRYLVIGTGKKITLECSQTMGHDKMYWYQQDPGMELHLIHYSYGVNSTEKGDLSSESTVSRIRTEHFPLTLESARPSHTSQYLCASSESGGRETQYFGPGTRLLVL.

This clone was recorded once. The V gene is TRBV4-3, the J gene TRBJ2-1; TRBD1 agrees at 8 bases. Unmatched junction bases numbered 6, after V lost 1 base and J lost 10 bases. The CDR3 is 14 residues long. From germline, CDR1 is LGHNA and CDR2 YSLEER. The CDR3 DNA reads TGCGCCAGCAGCCAAGCGCCCTGGGACAGGGAGCAGTTCTTC. Encoded protein: CASSQAPWDREQFF.

The rearrangement uses TRBV18 and TRBJ1-5, with no clear D. Trimming removed 6 bases at V and 7 bases at J, with 13 bases between. The CDR3 sequence is 13 residues long. CDR1 and CDR2 from the germline V gene are KGHSH and LQKENI. As DNA, the CDR3 is TGTGCCAGCTCCCCGAGCACCGCGCAGCCCCAGCATTTT. Residues: CASSPSTAQPQHF.

J is TRBJ1-2 and V is TRBV27; D call uncertain. Looked up from germline, CDR1 is MNHEY and CDR2 is SMNVEV (reference sequence). The germline V and J ends were trimmed by 4 bases and 4 bases, with 10 bases remaining between them. The CDR3 loop spans 13 amino acids. CDR3 in amino acids: CASSSFGSYGYTF. For the CDR3, the DNA is TGTGCCAGCAGTTCCTTTGGGAGCTATGGCTACACCTTC.

The rearrangement links TRBV11-1 to TRBJ1-3, with unresolved D. The germline V gene has CDR1 SGHAT and CDR2 FQDESV (reference sequence). This CDR3 spans 14 amino acids. V lost 2 bases and J lost 3, with 8 bases in between. CDR3 DNA: TGTGCCAGCAGCTTAAGAGGAATTGGAAACACCATATATTTT. As protein: CASSLRGIGNTIYF.

The rearrangement joins TRBV7-2 to TRBJ1-2, with a possible D match to TRBD1 (6 bases). Germline V gene lookup returns CDR1 SGHTA and CDR2 FQGNSA. The CDR3 extends over 15 amino acids. Trimming stripped 3 bases from V and 7 bases from J, with 18 bases between. The CDR3 reads CASSLFGGLVGGYTF. Written as DNA, the CDR3 is TGTGCCAGCAGCTTGTTCGGGGGGCTTGTTGGTGGCTACACCTTC.

The chain is built from TRBV7-6 and TRBJ2-2; 9 bases align to TRBD2. Per the germline V gene, CDR1 is SGHVS and CDR2 is FNYEAQ. After removal of 5 bases from V and 5 bases from J, the junction contained 6 bases not matched to a gene. The CDR3 consists of 15 residues. CDR3 in DNA: TGTGCCAGCAGCCCCGGGACTAGCTTTACCGGGGAGCTGTTTTTT. Encoded protein: CASSPGTSFTGELFF.

The chain recombines TRBV10-3 with TRBJ1-5; 7 nucleotides line up with TRBD1. CDR3 length: 13 residues. Trimming cost V 2 bases and J 7 bases; bases outside gene matches: 2. Per the germline V gene, CDR1 is ENHRY and CDR2 is SYGVKD. In DNA form, the CDR3 reads TGTGCCATCAGTGAGGTAGGGGGCCAGCCCCAGCATTTT. It encodes CAISEVGGQPQHF.

Remarks on this clone: Germline is not matched at one junction end, which may reflect a read error. The chain combines TRBV7-7 with TRBJ1-1; D unresolved. Germline-derived CDR1 and CDR2 are SSHAT and FNYEAQ (reference sequence). CDR3 length: 13 amino acids. Here the CDR3 reads CASSLSKNTEAFF. The CDR3 DNA follows: TGTGCTAGCAGCTTATCCAAGAACACTGAAGCTTTCTTT.

This clone has just one count. DNA of the CDR3: TGTGCCAGCAGTGGGGGGGCGACAGGGCCAGGCTCCAGACCTAATAGTAGGCCCTACGAGCAGTACTTC. Residues: CASSGGATGPGSRPNSRPYEQYF. The V gene is TRBV2, the J gene TRBJ2-7, with a weak D call TRBD1 (7 bases). The ends were cut back, 4 bases at V and 2 bases at J, with 39 bases in the middle. Germline V CDR1 and CDR2: SNHLY, FYNNEI. This CDR3 is built from 23 residues.

The rearrangement uses TRBV4-2 and TRBJ1-2; TRBD1 might be the D (5 bases). The CDR3 loop spans 16 amino acids. Germline V gives CDR1 LGHNA, CDR2 YNFKEQ. Trimming left V 0 bases short and J 8 bases short, with 19 bases between. CDR3 sequence: CASSQEKRDVGEGYTF. The CDR3 DNA is TGTGCCAGCAGCCAAGAGAAGCGGGACGTGGGGGAGGGCTACACCTTC.

The chain carries TRBV7-2 and TRBJ2-7; tentative D call: TRBD1 (6 bases). V dropped 1 base and J dropped 3 bases, with 13 bases sitting between them. The CDR3 has 15 residues. Germline V gives CDR1 SGHTA, CDR2 FQGNSA. The CDR3, as DNA: TGTGCCAGCAGCTTAGGGCTAGGGGGAAACTACGAGCAGTACTTC. It is translated as CASSLGLGGNYEQYF.

This chain links TRBV11-2 with TRBJ2-3, with 11 bases identical to TRBD2. From germline, CDR1 is SGHAT and CDR2 FQNNGV. This CDR3 spans 18 amino acids. With V trimmed by 5 bases and J by 2 bases, 12 bases remained unmatched. The CDR3 protein is CASSHGLAGALNTDTQYF. In nucleotides, the CDR3 is TGTGCCAGCAGCCACGGACTAGCGGGCGCACTTAACACAGATACGCAGTATTTT.

The chain links TRBV29-1 to TRBJ2-5; a possible D gene is TRBD2 (5 bases). Trimming stripped 7 bases from V and 0 bases from J, with 12 bases between. There are 13 residues in the CDR3. Germline lookup yields CDR1 SQVTM and CDR2 ANQGSEA. CDR3 loop: CSARPGNQETQYF. The DNA of the CDR3 is TGCAGCGCCAGACCCGGGAACCAAGAGACCCAGTACTTC.

CDR3 nucleotides: TGTGCCAGCTCGCGGGGACTAGATGACGAGCAGTACTTC. This sequence encodes CASSRGLDDEQYF. The chain carries TRBV18 and TRBJ2-7; 8 positions match TRBD2. V trimming: 6 bases; J trimming: 5 bases; junction bases outside the gene matches: 6. Germline V gene sequence: CDR1 KGHSH, CDR2 LQKENI. This CDR3 region has 13 residues.

The chain has TRBV21-1 and TRBJ1-1. TRBV21-1 represents a pseudogene. The CDR3 totals 19 residues. The CDR3 sequence: CASSRFPPRVTMMNTEAFF. In DNA, the CDR3 is TGTGCCAGCAGCCGGTTCCCCCCCCGGGTAACGATGATGAACACTGAAGCTTTCTTT.

The CDR3 here is CASSQGRDRGRMGVSTEAFF. CDR3 DNA: TGCGCCAGCAGCCAAGGGCGCGACAGGGGGCGGATGGGTGTAAGTACTGAAGCTTTCTTT. The V gene is TRBV4-3, the J gene TRBJ1-1; 10 bases line up with TRBD1. V trimming: 1 base; J trimming: 5 bases; junction bases outside the gene matches: 19. Germline V gene lookup returns CDR1 LGHNA and CDR2 YSLEER. This CDR3 spans 20 amino acids.

The chain carries TRBV5-1 and TRBJ2-1; D is uncertain. V lost 0 bases to trimming and J lost 10 bases, with 5 bases between them. The CDR3 is made up of 11 amino acids. Germline CDR1 is SGHRS and CDR2 is YFSETQ. The chain's CDR3 is CASSLAGEQFF. DNA of the CDR3: TGCGCCAGCAGCTTGGCCGGGGAGCAGTTCTTC.